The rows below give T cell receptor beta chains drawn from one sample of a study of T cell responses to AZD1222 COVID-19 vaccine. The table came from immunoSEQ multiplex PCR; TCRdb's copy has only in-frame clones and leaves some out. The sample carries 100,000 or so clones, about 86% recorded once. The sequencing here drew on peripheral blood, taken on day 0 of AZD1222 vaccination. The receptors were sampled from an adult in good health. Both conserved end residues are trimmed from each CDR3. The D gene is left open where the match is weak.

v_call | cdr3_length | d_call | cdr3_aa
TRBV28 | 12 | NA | ASSLEVSNYGYT
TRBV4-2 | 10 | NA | ASSQDGREQF
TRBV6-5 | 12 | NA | ASSLGQGSEKLF
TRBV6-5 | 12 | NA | ASKALGGNNEQF
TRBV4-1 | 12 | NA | ASSQDRSWAGYT
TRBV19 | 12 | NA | ASSRITGNNEQF
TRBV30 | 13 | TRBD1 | AWSGTGFMNTEAF
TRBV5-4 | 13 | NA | ASSLGRPGDYGYT
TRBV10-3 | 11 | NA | AIRGGHNSPLH
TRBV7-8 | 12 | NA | ASSLVGGTDGYT
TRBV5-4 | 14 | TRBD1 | ASAQGAQSGNEKLF
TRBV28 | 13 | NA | ASRTTTGFNYGYT
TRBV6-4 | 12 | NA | ASRREATSTEAF
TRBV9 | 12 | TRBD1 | ASSAGQGGEKLF
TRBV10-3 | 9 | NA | AASITGELF
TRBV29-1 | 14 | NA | SVEDRQTGIGNTIY
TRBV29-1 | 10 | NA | SVREGGSPLH
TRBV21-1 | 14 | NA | ASSKVGGRVRYEQY
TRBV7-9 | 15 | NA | ASSLVGGTQKIYEQY
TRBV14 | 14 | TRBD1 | ASSQGQGGANEKLF
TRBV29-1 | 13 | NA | SVEGGDYSGNTIY
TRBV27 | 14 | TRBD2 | ASSLSTSGRPYEQY
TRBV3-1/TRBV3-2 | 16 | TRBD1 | ASSPPTPGTGVSYEQY
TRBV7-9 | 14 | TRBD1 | ASSSWTGVGNQPQH
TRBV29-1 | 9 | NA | SVEDGYGYT
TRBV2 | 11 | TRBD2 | ATSTSGGGEQY
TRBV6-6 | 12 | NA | ASSYSFFQETQY
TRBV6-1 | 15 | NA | ASSEAFYQGGDQPQH
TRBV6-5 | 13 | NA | ASSYGGTEAYEQF
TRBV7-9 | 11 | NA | ASSLQGRETQY
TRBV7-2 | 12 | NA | ASSPQRGNTEAF
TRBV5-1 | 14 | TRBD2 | ASSAPTGTSANEQF
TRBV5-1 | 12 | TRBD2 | ASSLRTSGGEQY
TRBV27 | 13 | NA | ASRFTTGGGETQY
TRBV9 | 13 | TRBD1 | ASSVSGTGANEQF
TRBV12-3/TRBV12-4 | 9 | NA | ASRGAVEAF
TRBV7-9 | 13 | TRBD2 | ASFFLGGPHNEQF